This TCR beta chain was obtained from a study of lymphopenia after photon versus proton radiotherapy. Findings and caveats of the study: Better survival with proton therapy was suggested as possible, not demonstrated. Post-nadir TCR diversity decline inversely tracked overall survival among those who died.

Germline CDR1 is MNHNY and CDR2 is SVGAGI (reference sequence). The CDR3 is 15 residues long. J was trimmed by 4 bases and V by 6 bases; bases with no gene match: 8. A word on this clone: Its antigen remains unknown.

The protocol was immunoSEQ multiplex PCR, while the TCRdb copy is restricted to in-frame clones and leaves out a portion. The sample lists 75,000 or so clones; around 83% were seen once. The starting material was peripheral blood, obtained from a patient treated with proton-based radiotherapy. The gene calls are TRBV6-6 and TRBJ2-7, with 11 bases lining up with TRBD1. This TCR was sampled from a man aged 60 to 69 with pancreatic cancer. CDR3 protein: CASSAGTGGEYEQYF. DNA of the CDR3: TGTGCCAGCAGCGCCGGGACAGGGGGAGAGTACGAGCAGTACTTC.